This T cell receptor beta chain was recovered during a study of cytomegalovirus exposure and HLA in healthy donors. At the level of the study: From 170 million or so T cells, an earlier analysis saw under 140 million unique TCR beta sequences.

It was with 60 Vbeta and 13 Jbeta primers that the PCR ran. The repertoire was sequenced with immunoSEQ multiplex PCR; TCRdb's copy has only in-frame clones and lacks some. In the table there are about 120,000 clones, about 78% of which are singletons. Study outcomes and limitations: Common viral pathogens were later found to be apparently linked to several of the most significant clusters.

About this clone: Its antigen is undetermined.

The CDR3 length is 13 residues. Germline V gene lookup returns CDR1 MNHEY and CDR2 SVGAGI. V lost 7 bases, J lost 4 bases, and 13 bases lay in between. The sequence came from a woman in her 40s in good health and CMV-seropositive. This chain joins TRBV6-5 and TRBJ1-1; weak D call: TRBD1 (6 bases). Sample: PBMCs. The CDR3 DNA reads as TGTGCCAGCATCCTGCTAGGGGGCACTGAAGCTTTCTTT. It translates to CASILLGGTEAFF.